This TCR beta chain was obtained from a study of blood T cell repertoires in COVID-19. The CDR3 runs to 13 residues. The V segment lost 4 bases and the J segment 7 bases; nucleotides outside the gene matches: 6. Authors' methods: Using reference gene primer amplification, nucleated cell counts were estimated. The protocol was immunoSEQ multiplex PCR, while the TCRdb copy is restricted to in-frame clones and leaves out a portion. Clonal size and the V and J genes are those of that table, whereas D and trimming came from the DNA. The sample lists some 390,000 clones, approximately 89% occurring once. The cohort comprised adults aged 18 to 89 years residing in some 24 US areas.

The rearrangement joins TRBV12-3 or TRBV12-4 to TRBJ1-2; TRBD1 matches 7 bases. Sequencing was carried out using PBMCs or T cells enriched from blood (not recorded which). This receptor was taken from a woman in her twenties or thirties who had recovered from COVID-19. The CDR3 sequence: CASSSRGQGGYTF. The CDR3 nucleotides are TGTGCCAGCAGTTCTAGGGGGCAGGGTGGCTACACCTTC.